The present T cell receptor (beta chain) was sequenced within a study of CD8 T cells in ankylosing spondylitis. Study findings and constraints: From matched ankylosing spondylitis synovial fluid, disease-linked clones were reportedly recovered at significantly enriched levels. Seemingly distinctive of ankylosing spondylitis blood was a TCR beta motif formed by eight highly homologous variants. There were earlier reports of some motif variants in reactive arthritis synovial fluid and blood.

This clonotype was counted a few times. Its matching antigen is unknown. Quantitative 5'-RACE with molecular barcodes produced the TCR beta libraries. TCRdb analysed the 5' RACE reads with MiXCR anew, one entry per CDR3 protein. The repertoire holds around 540,000 distinct CDR3 sequences, with more than 9.5% as singletons. This TCR derives from a male donor with ankylosing spondylitis. Sequencing used blood, either unsorted or a sorted T cell fraction (not recorded which).

The CDR3 is CASSPRGGSVLTF. The DNA of the CDR3 is TGTGCCAGCAGCCCCCGGGGAGGCAGCGTCCTGACTTTC. This sequence joins TRBV7-2 and TRBJ2-6; maybe TRBD2 (6 bases). The germline V and J ends were trimmed by 5 bases and 12 bases, with 14 bases remaining between them. The CDR3 is made up of 13 amino acids. In germline, CDR1 is SGHTA, CDR2 FQGNSA.